This is a list of T cell receptor beta chains from one sample in a study of T cells in Graves' hyperthyroidism and ophthalmopathy. TCRdb itself ran the multiplex PCR reads through MiXCR, one entry per CDR3 protein. The data hold some 760,000 distinct CDR3 sequences, with 14% observed a single time. Material: blood. Receptors originate from a woman aged 18-35 years with Graves' hyperthyroidism. Each CDR3 is given with its conserved first and last residue. The D gene is left open where the match is weak. Rows give clone size only sometimes, using once, few, many, or a class for an expanded clone.

TRBJ2-7 TRBV7-2 . many CASNRPGLGEQYF
TRBJ2-7 TRBV12-3/TRBV12-4 TRBD2 . CASSIGRGPHEQYF
TRBJ2-1 TRBV24-1 . many CATSVGGGYNEQFF
TRBJ2-6 TRBV24-1 TRBD1 . CATSKAQGASNSGANVLTF
TRBJ2-5 TRBV7-2 . few CASSLLGGREETQYF
TRBJ2-6 TRBV10-3 . few CAISAEIGGVSGANVLTF
TRBJ2-7 TRBV4-1 . many CASSPRGPSSYEQYF
TRBJ2-5 TRBV20-1 . . CSARDRGAGILETQYF
TRBJ1-2 TRBV2 . . CASRDDKAHYGYTF
TRBJ2-7 TRBV7-9 . . CASSLGVGAISYEQYF
TRBJ1-1 TRBV28 . many CASTLGGVGDTEAFF
TRBJ2-7 TRBV29-1 TRBD2 few CSVEDVGGRSSYEQYF
TRBJ1-1 TRBV27 . few CASSFLGGGNTEAFF
TRBJ1-1 TRBV7-2 . many CASSLVVLNTEAFF
TRBJ2-1 TRBV7-2 . many CASSLGGQGSGEQFF
TRBJ1-2 TRBV6-5 . many CASSYSSYLTGHYGYTF
TRBJ2-5 TRBV4-1 . few CASSQDGRGGGETQYF
TRBJ2-7 TRBV7-2 . many CASSLGGRYTPYEQYF
TRBJ2-3 TRBV12-3/TRBV12-4 TRBD2 few CASSRAGGLADTQYF
TRBJ2-7 TRBV2 TRBD2 few CASTFGLAVYEQYF
TRBJ2-3 TRBV20-1 . many CSLGSTDTQYF
TRBJ2-7 TRBV6-5 TRBD1 many CASSYSGTGEYEQYF
TRBJ1-2 TRBV14 . few CASSQVIGQNYGYTF
TRBJ2-1 TRBV24-1 TRBD2 few CATSDLRSGRMNEQFF
TRBJ1-4 TRBV7-9 TRBD1 . CASSPPGQGEREKLFF
TRBJ1-5 TRBV12-3/TRBV12-4 TRBD1 many CASSPGQGVNQPQHF
TRBJ2-1 TRBV6-6 . many CASSYFVVGGYNEQFF
TRBJ1-2 TRBV6-5 . . CASREIYGYTF
TRBJ2-2 TRBV11-3 TRBD2 many CASSHSTWGLAGYTGELFF
TRBJ1-5 TRBV5-8 . many CASSLRASGNQPQHF
TRBJ2-7 TRBV6-1 . many CASSDLGTPSYEQYF
TRBJ2-5 TRBV5-1 TRBD2 few CASSLAAGAEETQYF
TRBJ2-2 TRBV2 TRBD1 many CASSERTKGARNTGELFF
TRBJ2-7 TRBV7-9 . many CASSNSDRHEQYF
TRBJ1-2 TRBV18 . many CASSPPLYDYTF
TRBJ2-7 TRBV19 TRBD1 . CASSMRDRDYEQYF
TRBJ2-1 TRBV24-1 . . CATSDLIYNEQFF
TRBJ2-7 TRBV27 TRBD2 . CASSSTGTSGTYEQYF
TRBJ1-6 TRBV9 . . CASSVSSEGGSPLHF
TRBJ1-1 TRBV6-1 TRBD1 few CASSQGAVLKAFF
TRBJ2-7 TRBV20-1 . many CSAPPRGTVSYEQYF
TRBJ2-5 TRBV7-6 . . CASSFDAINREGLETQYF
TRBJ1-2 TRBV28 TRBD1 many CASSDRVDGYTF
TRBJ2-7 TRBV5-6 TRBD1 many CASSSITGGEQYF
TRBJ1-6 TRBV20-1 . few CSAPGGSPLHF
TRBJ1-5 TRBV12-3/TRBV12-4 . . CASSQTAGISNQPQHF